Reported below is one TCR beta chain. The data are from a study of monozygotic twins with inflammatory bowel disease. Germline values: CDR1 SGHNT, CDR2 YYREEE (reference sequence). This CDR3 is built from 16 residues. TCRdb reprocessed the 5' RACE reads and reports one entry per CDR3 protein, with no DNA. Here the sample table reports approximately 300,000 distinct CDR3 sequences. The V gene is TRBV5-4, the J gene TRBJ1-3. The sample taken for sequencing was blood. The receptor comes from a human donor with ulcerative colitis or Crohn's disease, or a healthy co-twin of an affected twin (not recorded which). CDR3 amino acids: CASSLGRTGSGSTIYF.